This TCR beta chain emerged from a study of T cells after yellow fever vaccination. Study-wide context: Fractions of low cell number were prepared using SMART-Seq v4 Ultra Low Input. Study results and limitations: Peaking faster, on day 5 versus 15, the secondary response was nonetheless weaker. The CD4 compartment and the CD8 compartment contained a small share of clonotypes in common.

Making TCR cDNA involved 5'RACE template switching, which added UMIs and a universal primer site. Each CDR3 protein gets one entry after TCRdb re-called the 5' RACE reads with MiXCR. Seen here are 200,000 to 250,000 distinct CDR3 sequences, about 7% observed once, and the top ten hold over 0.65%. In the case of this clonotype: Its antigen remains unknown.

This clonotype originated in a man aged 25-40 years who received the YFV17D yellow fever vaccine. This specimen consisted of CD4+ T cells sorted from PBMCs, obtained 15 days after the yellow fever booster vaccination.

DNA for the CDR3: TGCGCCAGCAGCCAGGACGCCGGGACAGGGAAAGGAGATACGCAGTATTTT. Translated, it gives CASSQDAGTGKGDTQYF. The rearrangement joins TRBV4-3 to TRBJ2-3; 9 bases map to TRBD1. This CDR3 spans 17 amino acids. Germline V gives CDR1 LGHNA, CDR2 YSLEER. V was pared by 3 bases and J by 5 bases, with 12 bases of the junction left unmatched.